The source of this T cell receptor beta chain is a study of blood T cell repertoires in COVID-19. Across the study: Acute and convalescent COVID-19 specimens originated in the United States, Italy and Spain. Sample material is recorded as cDNA or gDNA derived from T cells, B-cell-depleted T cells, or PBMCs.

Authors' data handling: Using reference gene primer amplification, nucleated cell counts were estimated. TCRdb's copy holds only in-frame clones and misses some; the assay was immunoSEQ multiplex PCR. V, J and clone size derive from that table, while D and trimming were established from the DNA sequence. The repertoire includes about 180,000 clones, approximately 89% of them detected once, and roughly 2.5% sits in the top ten. The clonotype originates from a man aged 40-49 years with active or convalescent COVID-19. The specimen was peripheral blood.

CDR3 loop: CATGRTLNTEAFF. CDR3 nucleotides: TGTGCCACCGGGCGGACTCTCAACACTGAAGCTTTCTTT. This rearrangement joins TRBV24-1 to TRBJ1-1; unclear D gene. The germline V gene encodes CDR1 KGHDR and CDR2 SFDVKD. This CDR3 comprises 13 residues. Between the trimmed V and J ends, which lost 9 bases and 2 bases, there was a span of 12 bases.